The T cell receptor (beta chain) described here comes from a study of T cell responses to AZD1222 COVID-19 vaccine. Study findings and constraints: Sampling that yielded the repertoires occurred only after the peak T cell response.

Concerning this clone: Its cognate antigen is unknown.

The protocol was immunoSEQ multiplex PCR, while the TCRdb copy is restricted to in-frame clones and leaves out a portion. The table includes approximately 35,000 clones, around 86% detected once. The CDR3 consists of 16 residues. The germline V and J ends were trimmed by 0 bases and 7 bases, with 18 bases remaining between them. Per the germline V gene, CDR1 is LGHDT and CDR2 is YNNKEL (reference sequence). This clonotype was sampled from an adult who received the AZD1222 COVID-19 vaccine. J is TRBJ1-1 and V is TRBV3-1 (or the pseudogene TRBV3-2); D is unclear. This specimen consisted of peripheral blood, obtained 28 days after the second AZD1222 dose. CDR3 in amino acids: CASSQDLGKWGGEAFF. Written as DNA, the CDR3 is TGTGCCAGCAGCCAAGATTTGGGGAAATGGGGTGGTGAAGCTTTCTTT.